The present T cell receptor beta chain was sequenced within a study of cytomegalovirus exposure and HLA in healthy donors. The germline V gene has CDR1 LNHDA and CDR2 SQIVND (reference sequence). The CDR3 is 12 residues long. The ends were cut back, 2 bases at V and 4 bases at J, with 5 bases in the middle. A note on this clone: Its antigen is unidentified.

Study-wide points: Reportedly, HLA-A and HLA-B alleles of most subjects were accurately predicted from TCR beta. Most observed TCR sequences were rare, whereas some public TCRs were detected in many donors. Sequencing depth across donors, presence/absence analyses assumed, was roughly uniform.

The PCR employed 60 Vbeta primers together with 13 Jbeta primers. Clones were read by immunoSEQ multiplex PCR, and TCRdb kept only the in-frame ones, dropping some. The sample table sets out tens of thousands of clones. The sequenced sample consisted of PBMCs. The chain has TRBV19 and TRBJ1-1; D is undetermined. The clonotype was recovered from a woman between 40 and 50 years old in good health and CMV-seronegative. The CDR3 nucleotides are TGTGCCAGTAGTATACCTTCCACTGAAGCTTTCTTT. It specifies CASSIPSTEAFF.